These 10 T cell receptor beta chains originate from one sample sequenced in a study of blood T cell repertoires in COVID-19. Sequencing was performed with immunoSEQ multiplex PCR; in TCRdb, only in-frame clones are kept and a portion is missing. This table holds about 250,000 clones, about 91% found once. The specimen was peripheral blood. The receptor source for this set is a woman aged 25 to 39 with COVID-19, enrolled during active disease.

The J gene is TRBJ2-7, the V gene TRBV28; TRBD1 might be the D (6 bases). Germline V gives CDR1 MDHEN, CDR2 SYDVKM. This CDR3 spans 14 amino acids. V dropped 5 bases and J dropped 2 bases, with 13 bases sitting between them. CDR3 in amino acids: CASSHREPTYEQYF. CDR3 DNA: TGTGCCAGCAGTCACAGGGAACCAACCTACGAGCAGTACTTC. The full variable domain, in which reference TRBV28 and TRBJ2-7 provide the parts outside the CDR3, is DVKVTQSSRYLVKRTGEKVFLECVQDMDHENMFWYRQDPGLGLRLIYFSYDVKMKEKGDIPEGYSVSREKKERFSLILESASTNQTSMYLCASSHREPTYEQYFGPGTRLTVT.

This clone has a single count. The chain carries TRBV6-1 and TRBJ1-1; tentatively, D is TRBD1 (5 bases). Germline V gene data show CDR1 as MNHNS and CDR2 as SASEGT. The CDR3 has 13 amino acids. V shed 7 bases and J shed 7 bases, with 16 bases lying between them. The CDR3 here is CASTHGGNNEAFF. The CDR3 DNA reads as TGTGCCAGCACTCACGGGGGAAATAATGAAGCTTTCTTT.

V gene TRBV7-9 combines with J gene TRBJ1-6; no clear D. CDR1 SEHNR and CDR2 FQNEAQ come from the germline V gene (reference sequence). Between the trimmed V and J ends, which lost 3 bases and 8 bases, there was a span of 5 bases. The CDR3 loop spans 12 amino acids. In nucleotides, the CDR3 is TGTGCCAGCAGCTTCCAGGATTCACCCCTCCACTTT. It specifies CASSFQDSPLHF.

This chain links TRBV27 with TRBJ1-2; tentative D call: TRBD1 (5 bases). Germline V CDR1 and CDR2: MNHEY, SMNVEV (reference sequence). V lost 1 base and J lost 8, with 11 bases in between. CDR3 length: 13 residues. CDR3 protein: CASSLLPRVGYTF. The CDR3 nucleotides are TGTGCCAGCAGTTTATTACCCAGGGTCGGCTACACCTTC.

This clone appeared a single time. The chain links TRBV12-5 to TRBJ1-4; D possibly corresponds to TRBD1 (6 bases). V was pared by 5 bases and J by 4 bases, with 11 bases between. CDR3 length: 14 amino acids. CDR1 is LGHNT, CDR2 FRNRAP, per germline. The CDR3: CASGGGQFNEKLFF. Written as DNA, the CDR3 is TGTGCTAGTGGTGGGGGACAATTTAATGAAAAACTGTTTTTT.

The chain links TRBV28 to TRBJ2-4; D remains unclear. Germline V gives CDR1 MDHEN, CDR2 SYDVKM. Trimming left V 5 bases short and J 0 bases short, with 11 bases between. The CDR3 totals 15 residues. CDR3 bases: TGTGCCAGCAGTCTCGTATCTGTAGCCAAAAACATTCAGTACTTC. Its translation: CASSLVSVAKNIQYF.

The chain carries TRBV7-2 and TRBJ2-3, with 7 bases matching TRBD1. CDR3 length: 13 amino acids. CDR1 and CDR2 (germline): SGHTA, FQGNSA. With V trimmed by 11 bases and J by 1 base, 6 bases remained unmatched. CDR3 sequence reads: CASGTGGTDTQYF. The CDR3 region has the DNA TGTGCCTCGGGAACAGGGGGCACAGATACGCAGTATTTT.

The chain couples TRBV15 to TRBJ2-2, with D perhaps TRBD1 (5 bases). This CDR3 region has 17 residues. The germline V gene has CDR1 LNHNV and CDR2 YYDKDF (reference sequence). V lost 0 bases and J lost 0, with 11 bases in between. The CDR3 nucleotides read TGTGCCACCAGCAGAGATTCATTACAGGCGAACACCGGGGAGCTGTTTTTT. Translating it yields CATSRDSLQANTGELFF.

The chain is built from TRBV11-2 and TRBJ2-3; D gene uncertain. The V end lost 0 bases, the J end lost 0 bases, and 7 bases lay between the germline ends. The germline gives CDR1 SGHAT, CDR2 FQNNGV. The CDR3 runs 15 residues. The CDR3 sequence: CASSLDETSTDTQYF. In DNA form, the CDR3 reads TGTGCCAGCAGCTTAGACGAGACTAGCACAGATACGCAGTATTTT.

The CDR3 nucleotides are TGCGCCAGCAGCCTCACCCCCGGCGGGAGGGTGGCCGGGGAGCTGTTTTTT. Translated: CASSLTPGGRVAGELFF. The V and J genes are TRBV4-3 and TRBJ2-2, with 9 bases that match TRBD2. Trimming at V came to 4 bases and at J to 6 bases, leaving 12 bases not matched to a gene. Germline V CDR1 and CDR2: LGHNA, YSLEER. The CDR3 covers 17 residues.